The entry below gives a single TCR beta chain sequence along with its context. Its antigen is still unknown. V was pared by 6 bases and J by 6 bases, with 6 bases of the junction left unmatched. The V gene's germline CDR1 is LNHDA and CDR2 SQIVND (reference sequence). This CDR3 is built from 13 residues. The record originates from a study of graft-versus-host responses after intestinal transplantation. The repertoire was sequenced with immunoSEQ multiplex PCR; TCRdb's copy has only in-frame clones and lacks some. This sample has approximately 97,000 clones; 90% to 95% occur once, and the top ten carry over 0.15%.

This sample comprised unstimulated CD4+ T cells sorted from spleen or lymph node cells, obtained before transplant. The chain recombines TRBV19 with TRBJ1-1; TRBD1 matches at 8 bases. The source is a human donor who was the organ donor for an intestinal transplant. The CDR3 DNA is TGTGCCAGTAGCGGGGACAGGTGGGCTGAAGCTTTCTTT. Translating gives CASSGDRWAEAFF.